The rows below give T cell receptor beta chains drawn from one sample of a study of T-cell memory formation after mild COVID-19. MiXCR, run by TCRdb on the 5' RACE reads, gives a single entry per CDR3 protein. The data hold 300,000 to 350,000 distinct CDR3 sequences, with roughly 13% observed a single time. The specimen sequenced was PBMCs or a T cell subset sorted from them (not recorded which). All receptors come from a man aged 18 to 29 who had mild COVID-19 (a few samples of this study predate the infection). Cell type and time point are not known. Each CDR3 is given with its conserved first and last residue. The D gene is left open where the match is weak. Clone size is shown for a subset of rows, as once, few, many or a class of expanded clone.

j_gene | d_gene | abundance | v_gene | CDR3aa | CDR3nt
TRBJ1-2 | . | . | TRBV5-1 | CASSLEPDYGYTF | TGCGCCAGCAGCTTGGAGCCAGACTATGGCTACACCTTC
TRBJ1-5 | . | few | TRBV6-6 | CASSSAWGGSMNQPQHF | TGTGCCAGCAGTTCCGCCTGGGGAGGCAGTATGAATCAGCCCCAGCATTTT
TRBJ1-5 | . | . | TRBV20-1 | CSALLNPGAVFFGNQPQHF | TGCAGTGCCCTTCTCAACCCCGGGGCAGTCTTCTTTGGCAATCAGCCCCAGCATTTT
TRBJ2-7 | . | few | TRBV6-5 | CASSYSRGQYEQYF | TGTGCCAGCAGTTACTCTCGAGGGCAGTACGAGCAGTACTTC
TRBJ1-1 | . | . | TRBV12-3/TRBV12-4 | CASSGALRGTEAFF | TGTGCCAGCAGTGGAGCCTTGCGCGGCACTGAAGCTTTCTTT
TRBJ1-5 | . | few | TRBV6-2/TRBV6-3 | CASSYGGRGNQPQHF | TGTGCCAGCAGTTACGGGGGAAGAGGCAATCAGCCCCAGCATTTT
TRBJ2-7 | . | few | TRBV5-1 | CASSLDIQKPNF | TGCGCCAGCAGCTTGGATATCCAGAAGCCTAACTTC
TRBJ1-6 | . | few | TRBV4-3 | CASSPNPGRGNSPLHF | TGCGCCAGCAGCCCTAACCCCGGGAGGGGGAATTCACCCCTCCACTTT
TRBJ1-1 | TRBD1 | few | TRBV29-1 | CSVHTGTGGVMAFF | TGCAGCGTCCATACCGGGACAGGGGGCGTGATGGCTTTCTTT
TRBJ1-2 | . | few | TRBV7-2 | CASSPGHINYGYTF | TGTGCCAGCAGCCCGGGACATATTAACTATGGCTACACCTTC
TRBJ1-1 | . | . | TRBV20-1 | CSASRGGMNTEAFF | TGCAGTGCTAGTCGTGGAGGGATGAACACTGAAGCTTTCTTT
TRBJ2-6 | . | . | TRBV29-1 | CSEKRRSGANVLTF | TGCAGCGAGAAGAGAAGGTCTGGGGCCAACGTCCTGACTTTC
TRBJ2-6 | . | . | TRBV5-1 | CASSLQGDGANVLTF | TGCGCCAGCAGCTTACAGGGAGATGGGGCCAACGTCCTGACTTTC